These T cell receptor beta chains were read from a single sample in a study of blood T cell repertoires in COVID-19. Sequencing used immunoSEQ multiplex PCR; TCRdb keeps in-frame clones, though not all of them. The table lists under 250,000 clones, 70% to 90% of them singletons. The sample consisted of peripheral blood. Receptors were obtained from a man in his late teens or twenties with active or convalescent COVID-19. The CDR3 runs from the conserved cysteine through the conserved F or W.

j_call | v_call | cdr3_aa
TRBJ2-1 | TRBV29-1 | CSVRKLADSYNEQFF
TRBJ2-7 | TRBV9 | CASSARGGGYEQYF
TRBJ2-7 | TRBV7-2 | CASSFRDRGFDEQYF
TRBJ1-3 | TRBV2 | CASSDRTGTYTIYF
TRBJ2-5 | TRBV27 | CASSLSPSAGGRKTQYF
TRBJ2-3 | TRBV28 | CASSSDRGSTDTQYF
TRBJ1-1 | TRBV3-1/TRBV3-2 | CASSPRQDNTEAFF
TRBJ2-1 | TRBV9 | CASSVSGQGTKDHNEQFF
TRBJ2-1 | TRBV19 | CASSTLGQRYNEQFF
TRBJ2-4 | TRBV7-8 | CASSLLSGLKNIQYF
TRBJ2-7 | TRBV28 | CASSSRTSRWLEQYF
TRBJ1-1 | TRBV9 | CASSDRDNIYTEAFF
TRBJ2-3 | TRBV7-2 | CASSFGGQTDTQYF
TRBJ1-1 | TRBV5-1 | CASSVGQADAEAFF
TRBJ1-5 | TRBV5-5 | CASSLDGLGRQPQHF
TRBJ2-7 | TRBV6-7 | CASRERSPYEQYF
TRBJ2-7 | TRBV5-4 | CASSFARGLPYEQYF
TRBJ1-3 | TRBV5-1 | CASSGGVWSSGNTIYF
TRBJ2-7 | TRBV5-4 | CASSSGERSAEQYF
TRBJ2-7 | TRBV11-3 | CASSSTPGQVHEQYF
TRBJ2-5 | TRBV7-9 | CASSYIPGLQETQYF
TRBJ2-3 | TRBV5-1 | CASSPTDPSTDTQYF
TRBJ2-3 | TRBV7-2 | CASSSRMVADTQYF
TRBJ1-5 | TRBV28 | CASSLGGQQPQHF
TRBJ2-1 | TRBV7-9 | CASSFRLAGGHEQFF
TRBJ1-2 | TRBV13 | CASSLGSGTVLHYGYTF
TRBJ1-2 | TRBV10-1 | CASSPGQRFGLEGYTF
TRBJ1-1 | TRBV11-2 | CASSPRGSVNTEAFF